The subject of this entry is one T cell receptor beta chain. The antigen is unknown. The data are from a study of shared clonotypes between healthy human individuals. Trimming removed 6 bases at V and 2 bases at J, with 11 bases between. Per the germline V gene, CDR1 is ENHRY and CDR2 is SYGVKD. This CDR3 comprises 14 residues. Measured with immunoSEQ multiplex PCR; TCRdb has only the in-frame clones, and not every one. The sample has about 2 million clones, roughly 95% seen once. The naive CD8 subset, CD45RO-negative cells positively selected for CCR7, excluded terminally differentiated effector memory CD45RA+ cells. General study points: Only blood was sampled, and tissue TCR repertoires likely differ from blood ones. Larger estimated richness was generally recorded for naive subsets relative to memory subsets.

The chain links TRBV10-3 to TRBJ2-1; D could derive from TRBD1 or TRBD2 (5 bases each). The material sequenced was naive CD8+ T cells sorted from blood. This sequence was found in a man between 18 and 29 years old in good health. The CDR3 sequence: CAISRDHAYNEQFF. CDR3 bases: TGTGCCATCAGCCGGGACCACGCCTACAATGAGCAGTTCTTC.